Below, 15 T cell receptor beta chains from the same sample are listed, as sequenced in a study of T-cell memory formation after mild COVID-19. One entry per CDR3 protein, called by TCRdb with MiXCR from the 5' RACE reads. The sample includes 550,000 to 700,000 distinct CDR3 sequences, roughly 18% seen only once; the top ten take 12%. The sequencing sample was made of PBMCs or a T cell subset sorted from them (not recorded which). The receptor source for this set is an adult woman who had mild COVID-19 (a few samples of this study predate the infection). Cell type and time point are not known.

CDR3 in amino acids: CASSSDGYVYEQYF. DNA of the CDR3: TGTGCCAGCAGTTCTGACGGTTACGTGTACGAGCAGTACTTC. The chain joins TRBV12-3 or TRBV12-4 to TRBJ2-7; D gene unclear. Trimming took 4 bases from V and 4 from J, leaving 14 bases between them. The CDR3 runs to 14 residues.

This clonotype was counted only a few times. The chain carries TRBV5-6 and TRBJ2-3; perhaps TRBD2 as D (6 bases). Germline CDR1 and CDR2: SGHDT and YYEEEE. The CDR3 is 17 amino acids. V was shortened by 4 bases and J by 2 bases, with 20 bases between the two germline ends. The DNA of the CDR3 is TGTGCCAGCAGCCCACCCCATGTAGCGGTGTCCACAGATACGCAGTATTTT. It codes for CASSPPHVAVSTDTQYF.

This clonotype showed up just a few times. The V gene is TRBV12-3 or TRBV12-4, the J gene TRBJ1-1; a weak D match, TRBD1 (6 bases). With 5 bases removed from V and 12 bases from J, the gap between germline ends came to 19 bases. The length of the CDR3 is 13 residues. The CDR3 is CASSIQGALGSFF. The DNA for the CDR3 is TGTGCCAGCAGTATACAGGGCGCGCTAGGTTCTTTCTTT.

The chain uses TRBV29-1 and TRBJ2-7; D remains ambiguous. The CDR3 contains 15 residues. In germline, CDR1 is SQVTM, CDR2 ANQGSEA. V gave up 0 bases and J gave up 2 bases, with 14 bases separating them. The CDR3 is CSVEDQGTVPYEQYF. Written as DNA, the CDR3 is TGCAGCGTTGAAGATCAAGGCACAGTCCCCTACGAGCAGTACTTC.

This clonotype has only a few counts. CDR3 amino acids: CASSPWAGGASYNEQFF. The CDR3 DNA follows: TGTGCCAGCAGCCCATGGGCGGGAGGGGCCTCATACAATGAGCAGTTCTTC. V is TRBV7-8 and J is TRBJ2-1, with 9 bases fitting TRBD2. V trimming: 5 bases; J trimming: 4 bases; junction bases outside the gene matches: 12. The CDR3 contains 17 residues. Germline V gene data show CDR1 as SGHVS and CDR2 as FQNEAQ.

The chain combines TRBV7-2 with TRBJ1-4; D is undetermined. Deletions cut 2 bases from V and 2 bases from J, with 6 bases between. Looked up from germline, CDR1 is SGHTA and CDR2 is FQGNSA. CDR3 size: 14 residues. DNA for the CDR3: TGTGCCAGCAGCTTAAGGATGACTAATGAAAAACTGTTTTTT. Its protein product is CASSLRMTNEKLFF.

This chain joins TRBV6-5 and TRBJ2-2; no clear D. CDR3 length equals 14 residues. V was shortened by 7 bases and J by 2 bases, with 11 bases between the two germline ends. The V gene's germline CDR1 is MNHEY and CDR2 SVGAGI. The CDR3 loop is CASIDQSNTGELFF. The CDR3 DNA reads TGTGCCAGCATAGACCAGTCTAACACCGGGGAGCTGTTTTTT.

This clonotype has only a few counts. The rearrangement uses TRBV5-1 and TRBJ2-1; 7 bases are a match to TRBD2. Trimming took 1 base from V and 3 from J; bases not matched to a gene: 7. Per germline, CDR1 SGHRS and CDR2 YFSETQ. The CDR3 consists of 16 residues. CDR3 region: CASSLLQRGVYNEQFF. CDR3 in DNA: TGCGCCAGCAGCTTGTTGCAGCGGGGAGTCTACAATGAGCAGTTCTTC.

The rearrangement joins TRBV7-6 to TRBJ2-1; 10 nucleotides match TRBD2. Per germline, CDR1 SGHVS and CDR2 FNYEAQ. The V segment lost 1 base and the J segment 5 bases; nucleotides outside the gene matches: 11. The CDR3 runs 18 residues. The CDR3: CASSLVVPWTSGNNEQFF. CDR3 nucleotides: TGTGCCAGCAGCTTAGTGGTTCCCTGGACTAGCGGCAACAATGAGCAGTTCTTC. Filled out from reference TRBV7-6 and TRBJ2-1, the complete variable domain reads GAGVSQSPRYKVTKRGQDVALRCDPISGHVSLYWYRQALGQGPEFLTYFNYEAQQDKSGLPNDRFSAERPEGSISTLTIQRTEQRDSAMYRCASSLVVPWTSGNNEQFFGPGTRLTVL.

This clonotype was counted between two and nine times. V is TRBV12-3 or TRBV12-4 and J is TRBJ1-5, with D unresolved. The CDR3 length is 15 residues. Trimming took off 1 base at V and 2 bases at J, with 9 bases between the two ends. Here the CDR3 DNA reads TGTGCCAGCAGTTTAGATCTCGCGGGCAATCAGCCCCAGCATTTT. As protein: CASSLDLAGNQPQHF.

The chain employs TRBV30 and TRBJ2-7; no definite D call. Germline V lookup: CDR1 GTSNPN, CDR2 SVGIG (reference sequence). V gave up 1 base and J gave up 7 bases, with 11 bases separating them. CDR3 length: 12 residues. The CDR3 DNA reads TGTGCCTGGAGTGCAACTGTAGGGGAGCAGTACTTC. Its translation is CAWSATVGEQYF.

V usage is TRBV20-1 and J usage is TRBJ1-2; D uncertain. CDR3 length equals 12 residues. Germline V gene sequence: CDR1 DFQATT, CDR2 SNEGSKA (reference sequence). Trimming removed 1 base at V and 8 bases at J, with 11 bases between. The CDR3 coding sequence is TGCAGTGCTAGAGGACTCGGTGAGGGCTACACCTTC. This gives the protein CSARGLGEGYTF.

The chain carries TRBV7-9 and TRBJ1-1; D perhaps matches TRBD1 (5 bases). Germline V gene sequence: CDR1 SEHNR, CDR2 FQNEAQ (reference sequence). V gave up 6 bases and J gave up 5 bases, with 10 bases separating them. This CDR3 is 12 amino acids long. In nucleotides, the CDR3 is TGTGCCAGCAGAGTGGGGGAAACTGAAGCTTTCTTT. The encoded protein is CASRVGETEAFF.

A few counts support this clonotype. This chain links TRBV11-2 with TRBJ2-3, with no clear D. CDR1 and CDR2 (germline): SGHAT, FQNNGV. Trimming took off 2 bases at V and 7 bases at J, with 7 bases between the two ends. This CDR3 comprises 12 residues. The CDR3, as DNA: TGTGCCAGCAGCTTACTAGGGAATACGCAGTATTTT. Residues: CASSLLGNTQYF.

This clonotype occurred a few times. V and J are TRBV24-1 and TRBJ2-7; 7 bases fit TRBD1. The CDR3 contains 15 residues. Trimming took 3 bases from V and 9 from J; bases not matched to a gene: 13. From germline, CDR1 is KGHDR and CDR2 SFDVKD. This CDR3 reads CATSDPGTEGRGQYF. DNA of the CDR3: TGTGCCACCAGTGATCCCGGGACAGAAGGTCGAGGGCAGTACTTC.